A selection of T cell receptor beta chains follows, all from one sample in a study of T cell responses to AZD1222 COVID-19 vaccine. This table comes from immunoSEQ multiplex PCR, and its TCRdb copy is limited to in-frame clones, with some not included. The repertoire holds 150,000 to 200,000 clones, 91% seen once, with 1.5% to 2% in the top ten. Sequences were derived from peripheral blood, sampled 28 days after the second AZD1222 dose. All receptors come from an adult who received the AZD1222 COVID-19 vaccine. Each CDR3 is given with its conserved first and last residue. The D gene is left open where the match is weak. Rows give clone size only sometimes, using once, few, many, or a class for an expanded clone.

CASSEGKGGETQYF	TGTGCCAGCAGTGAAGGGAAGGGGGGGGAGACCCAGTACTTC	.	TRBV6-1	TRBJ2-5	.
CASSQRDRGLREQYF	TGTGCCAGCAGTCAACGGGACAGGGGGCTCCGCGAGCAGTACTTC	.	TRBV6-5	TRBJ2-7	TRBD1
CASSSRTGTNTEAFF	TGTGCCAGCAGCTCCAGGACGGGGACGAACACTGAAGCTTTCTTT	.	TRBV11-3	TRBJ1-1	.
CASSLIAGGYNEQFF	TGTGCCAGCAGCTTAATAGCGGGGGGTTACAATGAGCAGTTCTTC	.	TRBV7-3	TRBJ2-1	TRBD2
CASSLQQRRDQPQHF	TGTGCCAGTAGTTTACAACAGAGGAGAGATCAGCCCCAGCATTTT	few	TRBV19	TRBJ1-5	.
CASKGTAANYGYTF	TGTGCCAGCAAAGGTACAGCAGCTAACTATGGCTACACCTTC	.	TRBV6-5	TRBJ1-2	.
CASHRDSHTEAFF	TGTGCCAGCCACCGGGACAGTCACACTGAAGCTTTCTTT	.	TRBV19	TRBJ1-1	TRBD1
CASSLTALAGNEQFF	TGTGCCAGCAGCTTAACGGCACTAGCGGGTAATGAGCAGTTCTTC	.	TRBV7-3	TRBJ2-1	TRBD2
CASSDWQGADQPQHF	TGTGCCAGCAGTGACTGGCAGGGGGCGGATCAGCCCCAGCATTTT	few	TRBV25-1	TRBJ1-5	TRBD1
CASSPGLAGAGFGNEQFF	TGTGCCAGCTCACCGGGACTAGCGGGAGCTGGGTTTGGTAATGAGCAGTTCTTC	.	TRBV18	TRBJ2-1	TRBD2
CASSPTNSPLHF	TGTGCCAGCTCACCAACGAATTCACCCCTCCACTTT	.	TRBV18	TRBJ1-6	.
CAWSPTNTGELFF	TGTGCCTGGAGTCCCACGAACACCGGGGAGCTGTTTTTT	once	TRBV30	TRBJ2-2	.
CASSLGDRETQYF	TGTGCCAGCAGCTTGGGAGATCGGGAGACCCAGTACTTC	.	TRBV5-4	TRBJ2-5	.
CASSQYGTGQEKLFF	TGTGCCAGCAGCCAATATGGGACAGGGCAAGAAAAACTGTTTTTT	.	TRBV16	TRBJ1-4	TRBD1
CASSIDRGGGALFNEQFF	TGTGCCAGTAGTATAGATCGAGGAGGAGGGGCATTGTTCAATGAGCAGTTCTTC	.	TRBV19	TRBJ2-1	.
CASSPSQRNTEAFF	TGTGCCAGCTCACCGTCGCAAAGGAACACTGAAGCTTTCTTT	once	TRBV18	TRBJ1-1	.
CASRNRDRGANEQFF	TGTGCCAGCAGAAATCGGGATAGAGGGGCCAATGAGCAGTTCTTC	.	TRBV6-1	TRBJ2-1	.
CASSFQGRDTEAFF	TGCGCCAGCAGCTTCCAGGGGAGGGACACTGAAGCTTTCTTT	.	TRBV5-1	TRBJ1-1	.
CAISVSDKYEQYF	TGTGCCATCAGTGTGTCAGACAAGTACGAGCAGTACTTC	.	TRBV10-3	TRBJ2-7	.
CASSRSNTYEQYF	TGTGCCAGTAGTAGGTCCAACACCTACGAGCAGTACTTC	.	TRBV19	TRBJ2-7	.
CASSFGLAGGSLNTGELFF	TGTGCCAGCAGCTTCGGACTAGCGGGAGGGTCCCTGAACACCGGGGAGCTGTTTTTT	.	TRBV7-3	TRBJ2-2	TRBD2
CASSRTFNPGTGELFF	TGTGCCAGCTCCCGTACTTTCAACCCAGGGACCGGGGAGCTGTTTTTT	.	TRBV18	TRBJ2-2	.
CASSLYPGQGSYEQYF	TGCGCCAGCAGCTTATATCCGGGACAGGGCTCCTACGAGCAGTACTTC	.	TRBV5-1	TRBJ2-7	TRBD1
CASSPPGPQTQYF	TGTGCCAGCAGCCCCCCGGGGCCTCAGACCCAGTACTTC	.	TRBV3-1/TRBV3-2	TRBJ2-5	.
CVSSLRLGGIGELFF	TGTGTCAGCAGCCTAAGACTGGGGGGAATCGGGGAGCTGTTTTTT	.	TRBV3-1/TRBV3-2	TRBJ2-2	.
CASHTGLTNTEAFF	TGTGCCAGCCATACCGGACTCACGAACACTGAAGCTTTCTTT	.	TRBV27	TRBJ1-1	.
CASSENTGELFF	TGTGCCAGCAGTGAGAACACCGGGGAGCTGTTTTTT	few	TRBV6-2/TRBV6-3	TRBJ2-2	.
CASSPGTGGRYEQYF	TGTGCCAGCAGCCCCGGGACAGGAGGAAGATACGAGCAGTACTTC	.	TRBV7-3	TRBJ2-7	TRBD1
CASSPGNSGYDEQYF	TGTGCCAGCTCCCCGGGGAATTCGGGATACGACGAGCAGTACTTC	once	TRBV19	TRBJ2-7	.
CASSFNLQGGYGYTF	TGTGCCAGTAGCTTTAACCTACAGGGGGGGTATGGCTACACCTTC	.	TRBV19	TRBJ1-2	TRBD1
CASSNPRGNSPLHF	TGTGCCAGCAGCAATCCCAGGGGGAATTCACCCCTCCACTTT	.	TRBV21-1	TRBJ1-6	.
CASSLDTGDNSPLHF	TGTGCCAGCAGCTTGGATACAGGGGATAATTCACCCCTCCACTTT	.	TRBV5-4	TRBJ1-6	TRBD1
CASSQEGSSGYTF	TGTGCCAGCAGCCAAGAGGGGAGTTCTGGCTACACCTTC	.	TRBV4-2	TRBJ1-2	.
CASSGRTGGEGYGYTF	TGTGCCAGCAGCGGGCGGACAGGGGGTGAAGGCTATGGCTACACCTTC	.	TRBV7-9	TRBJ1-2	TRBD1
CAISDPTSPHNEQFF	TGTGCCATCAGTGATCCGACTAGTCCGCACAATGAGCAGTTCTTC	.	TRBV10-3	TRBJ2-1	.
CASSPTTNTEAFF	TGTGCCAGCTCACCGACGACCAACACTGAAGCTTTCTTT	once	TRBV18	TRBJ1-1	.
CASSLGTSGRADTQYF	TGTGCCAGCAGCTTAGGGACTAGCGGGAGGGCAGATACGCAGTATTTT	.	TRBV7-9	TRBJ2-3	TRBD2
CASSVGLAGQYEQYF	TGTGCTAGCAGCGTCGGACTAGCGGGCCAATACGAGCAGTACTTC	.	TRBV7-7	TRBJ2-7	TRBD2
CASSYLAGGIYNEQFF	TGTGCCAGCAGCTATCTAGCGGGAGGGATCTACAATGAGCAGTTCTTC	.	TRBV7-9	TRBJ2-1	TRBD2
CASSPGTGAPGYTF	TGTGCCAGCTCGCCCGGGACAGGGGCTCCTGGCTACACCTTC	.	TRBV18	TRBJ1-2	TRBD1
CASSSRVGGVPLHF	TGTGCCAGCAGCTCCCGGGTAGGGGGGGTACCCCTCCACTTT	.	TRBV11-2	TRBJ1-6	.
CASSYVAGGSTGELFF	TGTGCCAGCAGCTACGTAGCGGGGGGGTCGACCGGGGAGCTGTTTTTT	.	TRBV7-6	TRBJ2-2	TRBD2
CAWSVGQGTQYF	TGTGCCTGGAGTGTAGGCCAAGGGACCCAGTACTTC	.	TRBV30	TRBJ2-5	.
CASRQGAGTGELFF	TGTGCCAGCAGACAGGGGGCAGGCACCGGGGAGCTGTTTTTT	.	TRBV2	TRBJ2-2	TRBD1
CASSQDGDSRLYGYTF	TGCGCCAGCAGCCAAGATGGGGATTCGAGGCTCTATGGCTACACCTTC	.	TRBV4-3	TRBJ1-2	.
CASSRDRMNTGELFF	TGTGCCAGCAGTAGAGACAGGATGAACACCGGGGAGCTGTTTTTT	.	TRBV6-5	TRBJ2-2	.
CASSLGARGAGGPGELFF	TGTGCCAGCAGCTTAGGCGCCCGGGGAGCGGGGGGGCCAGGGGAGCTGTTTTTT	.	TRBV7-8	TRBJ2-2	TRBD2
CASMSNYGYTF	TGTGCCAGCATGTCTAACTATGGCTACACCTTC	.	TRBV2	TRBJ1-2	.
CASSFSGTSYNEQFF	TGTGCCAGCAGTTTTAGCGGAACTAGCTACAATGAGCAGTTCTTC	.	TRBV27	TRBJ2-1	.
CASRKGNSNQPQHF	TGTGCCAGCAGGAAGGGGAATAGCAATCAGCCCCAGCATTTT	.	TRBV27	TRBJ1-5	.
CASTPSNWNTEAFF	TGTGCCAGCACCCCCTCGAATTGGAACACTGAAGCTTTCTTT	.	TRBV9	TRBJ1-1	.
CASEGALEWGYGYTF	TGTGCCAGCGAGGGGGCCCTCGAGTGGGGCTATGGCTACACCTTC	.	TRBV5-6	TRBJ1-2	TRBD1
CASSPTSGPGKETQYF	TGTGCCAGCAGTCCTACTAGCGGCCCAGGGAAAGAGACCCAGTACTTC	once	TRBV27	TRBJ2-5	TRBD2
CATSDPGTGARNEQFF	TGTGCCACCAGTGATCCAGGGACAGGGGCGCGGAATGAGCAGTTCTTC	once	TRBV24-1	TRBJ2-1	TRBD1
CASSFLGNKPQHF	TGTGCCAGCAGCTTTTTGGGGAACAAGCCCCAGCATTTT	.	TRBV5-5	TRBJ1-5	.
CASSYSPGAMDGYTF	TGTGCCAGCAGTTACTCCCCGGGAGCGATGGATGGCTACACCTTC	.	TRBV6-2/TRBV6-3	TRBJ1-2	.
CASSRPGVGSSYEQYF	TGTGCCAGCAGCCGGCCGGGGGTTGGAAGCTCCTACGAGCAGTACTTC	.	TRBV5-4	TRBJ2-7	.
CAWSLTGRPIGSPLHF	TGTGCCTGGAGCCTAACGGGGAGGCCTATAGGGTCACCCCTCCACTTT	.	TRBV30	TRBJ1-6	.
CASSLVQRGSTDTQYF	TGTGCCAGCAGCTTGGTCCAGCGGGGGAGCACAGATACGCAGTATTTT	.	TRBV5-4	TRBJ2-3	TRBD2
CASKGGLAGGPHEQYF	TGTGCCAGCAAAGGGGGACTAGCGGGAGGGCCCCACGAGCAGTACTTC	.	TRBV27	TRBJ2-7	TRBD2